This T cell receptor (beta chain) was retrieved from a study of T cells in Graves' hyperthyroidism and ophthalmopathy. V gave up 2 bases and J gave up 3 bases, with 10 bases separating them. The CDR3 consists of 14 residues. CDR1 is SGHAT and CDR2 is FQNNGV in the germline V gene. This clonotype showed up many times. What it recognizes is unknown. Diagnosing involved the use of clinical symptoms, serum thyroxine and TRAb, thyroid ultrasound and orbital computed tomography. The PBMCs had their origin in 10 ml of fresh peripheral blood. From RNA transcripts, TCR beta CDR3 regions were amplified. TCR CDR3 underwent first-round RT-PCR with the HTBI primer set. TCRdb called the multiplex PCR reads again in MiXCR, with one record for every CDR3 protein. The table has 380,000 or so distinct CDR3 sequences, over 11% seen once. Regarding the study as a whole: A median about 6.2 months before onset, the model predicted ophthalmopathy.

The V and J genes are TRBV11-2 and TRBJ1-2; weak D call: TRBD1 (6 bases). What was sequenced was blood. This sequence originates from a young woman with Graves' hyperthyroidism. The CDR3 reads CASSLTGNYYGYTF. In DNA, the CDR3 is TGTGCCAGCAGCTTAACAGGGAATTACTATGGCTACACCTTC.